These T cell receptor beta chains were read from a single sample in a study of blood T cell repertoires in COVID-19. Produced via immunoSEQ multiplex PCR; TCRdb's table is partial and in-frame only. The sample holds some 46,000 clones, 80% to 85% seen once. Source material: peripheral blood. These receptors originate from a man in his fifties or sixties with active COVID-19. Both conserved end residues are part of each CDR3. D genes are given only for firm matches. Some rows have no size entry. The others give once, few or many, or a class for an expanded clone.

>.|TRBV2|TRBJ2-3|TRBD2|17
CASSQFRTSGSPDTQYF
TGTGCCAGCAGTCAATTCCGGACTAGCGGGAGTCCAGATACGCAGTATTTT
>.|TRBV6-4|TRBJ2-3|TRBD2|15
CASSAAGEGTDTQYF
TGTGCCAGCAGTGCAGCGGGAGAGGGCACAGATACGCAGTATTTT
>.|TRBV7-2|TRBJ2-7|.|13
CASSLEGRGEQYF
TGTGCCAGCAGCTTAGAGGGGCGAGGCGAGCAGTACTTC
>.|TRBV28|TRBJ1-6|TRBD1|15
CASSLYRGSNSPLHF
TGTGCCAGCAGTTTATACAGGGGATCAAATTCACCCCTCCACTTT
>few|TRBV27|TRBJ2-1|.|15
CASSLYLGIAGEQFF
TGTGCCAGCAGTTTATACCTAGGGATCGCGGGTGAGCAGTTCTTC
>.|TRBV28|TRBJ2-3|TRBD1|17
CASSLPSKGQGWDTQYF
TGTGCCAGCAGTCTACCCTCTAAGGGACAGGGTTGGGATACGCAGTATTTT
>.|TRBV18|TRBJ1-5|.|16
CASSTTKYRENQPQHF
TGTGCCAGCTCAACTACTAAGTACAGGGAAAATCAGCCCCAGCATTTT
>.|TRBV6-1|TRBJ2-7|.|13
CASSESSLDEQYF
TGTGCCAGCAGTGAATCTAGTTTGGACGAGCAGTACTTC
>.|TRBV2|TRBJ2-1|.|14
CATPAVITSDEQFF
TGTGCTACACCAGCGGTCATAACTTCCGATGAGCAGTTCTTC
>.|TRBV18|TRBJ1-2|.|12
CASSMSNYGYTF
TGTGCCAGCTCCATGTCTAACTATGGCTACACCTTC
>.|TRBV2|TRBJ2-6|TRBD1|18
CASRTTAGQGYGANVLTF
TGTGCCAGCAGAACGACGGCGGGACAGGGATACGGGGCCAACGTCCTGACTTTC
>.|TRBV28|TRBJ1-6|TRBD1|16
CASSLSGTGVRSPLHF
TGTGCCAGCAGTTTATCCGGGACAGGGGTACGGTCACCCCTCCACTTT
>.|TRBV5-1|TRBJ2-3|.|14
CASSIAGGTDTQYF
TGCGCCAGCAGCATTGCCGGGGGCACAGATACGCAGTATTTT
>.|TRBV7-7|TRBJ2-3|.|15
CASSPGTSLTDTQYF
TGTGCCAGCAGCCCCGGGACTTCCCTCACAGATACGCAGTATTTT
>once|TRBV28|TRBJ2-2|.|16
CASSPGTQVFTGELFF
TGTGCCAGCAGTCCCGGGACTCAGGTCTTCACCGGGGAGCTGTTTTTT
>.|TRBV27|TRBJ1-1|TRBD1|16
CASSLNRGRSNTEAFF
TGTGCCAGCAGTTTAAACAGGGGGCGGTCGAACACTGAAGCTTTCTTT